The 22 T cell receptor beta chains listed next were all sequenced from one sample in a study of CD8+ T cells in alopecia areata. As to treatment: oral pan-JAK inhibitor, 5-10 mg twice daily. Sequencing used cDNA as its template, made by extracting RNA and reverse transcribing it. Using immunoSEQ multiplex PCR, the repertoire was profiled, and TCRdb retains in-frame clones only, with some absent. This sample has roughly 180,000 clones, with approximately 60% found just once. Sequences were derived from CD4+ T cells sorted from blood, sampled at week 4, from a patient treated with tofacitinib. The receptors here all came from a human donor with alopecia areata.

The chain recombines TRBV5-4 with TRBJ2-5; D possibly uses TRBD1 or TRBD2 (5 bases each). Per the germline V gene, CDR1 is SGHNT and CDR2 is YYREEE (reference sequence). V shed 3 bases and J shed 4 bases, with 16 bases lying between them. CDR3 size: 15 residues. The CDR3 DNA reads TGTGCCAGCAGCTGGGTGGGACCATCCGCAGAGACCCAGTACTTC. This gives the protein CASSWVGPSAETQYF.

This sequence joins TRBV5-1 and TRBJ1-3, with a tentative D call TRBD1 (5 bases). CDR1 is SGHRS and CDR2 is YFSETQ in the germline V gene. The CDR3 is 13 residues long. Trimming removed 4 bases at V and 11 bases at J, with 16 bases between. DNA for the CDR3: TGCGCCAGCAGCGGTGACACCAGGGCCTCCATATATTTT. Residues: CASSGDTRASIYF. The variable domain in full, with the rest retrieved from reference TRBV5-1 and TRBJ1-3, is KAGVTQTPRYLIKTRGQQVTLSCSPISGHRSVSWYQQTPGQGLQFLFEYFSETQRNKGNFPGRFSGRQFSNSRSEMNVSTLELGDSALYLCASSGDTRASIYFGEGSWLTVV.

The genes are TRBV29-1 and TRBJ2-5; TRBD1 aligns across 9 bases. The CDR3 sequence is 14 residues long. V lost 5 bases, J lost 4 bases, and 8 bases stayed unmatched. Germline loops: CDR1 SQVTM, CDR2 ANQGSEA. CDR3 amino acids: CSVPTGGGGETQYF. CDR3 bases: TGCAGCGTTCCGACAGGGGGAGGAGGAGAGACCCAGTACTTC.

This rearrangement joins TRBV7-2 to TRBJ2-2; no reliable D call. The CDR3 consists of 13 residues. V dropped 4 bases and J dropped 1 base, with 4 bases sitting between them. Germline V gene sequence: CDR1 SGHTA, CDR2 FQGNSA. CDR3 loop: CASSSKNTGELFF. DNA of the CDR3: TGTGCCAGCAGCTCTAAGAACACCGGGGAGCTGTTTTTT.

V is TRBV27 and J is TRBJ1-2, with 7 bases identical to TRBD1. The CDR3 is made up of 12 amino acids. Germline CDR1 MNHEY, CDR2 SMNVEV (reference sequence). V trimming: 5 bases; J trimming: 8 bases; junction bases outside the gene matches: 5. This chain's CDR3 is CASSRRGTGYTF. The CDR3 nucleotides are TGTGCCAGCAGTCGCAGGGGGACGGGCTACACCTTC.

The chain combines TRBV4-2 with TRBJ2-2, with a tentative D call TRBD1 (6 bases). Germline assignment: CDR1 LGHNA and CDR2 YNFKEQ. Trimming left V 0 bases short and J 4 bases short, with 9 bases between. The CDR3 is made up of 15 amino acids. The CDR3 loop is CASSQDQGRTGELFF. Written as DNA, the CDR3 is TGTGCCAGCAGCCAAGACCAGGGGCGCACCGGGGAGCTGTTTTTT.

This sequence joins TRBV6-1 and TRBJ1-1; D remains ambiguous. There are 13 residues in the CDR3. V lost 7 bases and J 6 bases, leaving 15 bases between the germline ends. Germline V gene lookup returns CDR1 MNHNS and CDR2 SASEGT. DNA for the CDR3: TGTGCCAGCAAGAAAACCTGGGTGGCTGAAGCTTTCTTT. Translation gives CASKKTWVAEAFF.

This clone was seen a handful of times. The J gene is TRBJ2-7, the V gene TRBV7-2; 9 positions match TRBD2. After removal of 1 base from V and 5 bases from J, the junction contained 12 bases not matched to a gene. Germline CDR1 is SGHTA and CDR2 is FQGNSA. The CDR3 is made up of 17 amino acids. The DNA for the CDR3 is TGTGCCAGCAGCTTAGGCGCTTTGGCGGGGGGGCAGGACGAGCAGTACTTC. Its translation: CASSLGALAGGQDEQYF. The full variable domain, completed using reference TRBV7-2 and TRBJ2-7, is GAGVSQSPSNKVTEKGKDVELRCDPISGHTALYWYRQSLGQGLEFLIYFQGNSAPDKSGLPSDRFSAERTGGSVSTLTIQRTQQEDSAVYLCASSLGALAGGQDEQYFGPGTRLTVT.

This rearrangement joins TRBV2 to TRBJ1-2; no clear D. Germline CDR1 SNHLY, CDR2 FYNNEI. Deletions cut 7 bases from V and 8 bases from J, with 11 bases between. The CDR3 totals 11 residues. The CDR3 loop reads CASTQSLGYTF. The DNA for the CDR3 is TGTGCCAGCACCCAATCGTTGGGCTACACCTTC.

This chain links TRBV29-1 with TRBJ1-1, with unresolved D. The V and J ends lost 7 bases and 1 base respectively, with 13 bases between them. CDR3 length: 13 residues. Germline V lookup: CDR1 SQVTM, CDR2 ANQGSEA. The chain's CDR3 is CSAQRPQNTEAFF. The CDR3 DNA sequence: TGCAGCGCGCAAAGGCCGCAGAACACTGAAGCTTTCTTT.

The chain has TRBV30 and TRBJ1-1; 7 bases agree with TRBD1. This CDR3 is 15 amino acids long. From germline, CDR1 is GTSNPN and CDR2 SVGIG (reference sequence). The V segment lost 7 bases and the J segment 0 bases; nucleotides outside the gene matches: 11. The CDR3 DNA reads TGTGCCTCCGCGGACAGGCGATCACTGAACACTGAAGCTTTCTTT. Amino acid sequence: CASADRRSLNTEAFF.

Remarks on this clone: Other DNA sequences within the sample encode an identical CDR3. The gene calls are TRBV29-1 and TRBJ1-1; D call uncertain. Germline V gene sequence: CDR1 SQVTM, CDR2 ANQGSEA. V was clipped by 1 base and J by 0 bases, with 6 bases between them. CDR3 size: 13 residues. CDR3 bases: TGCAGCGTTGAAGGGCAGATGAACACTGAAGCTTTCTTT. Its translation: CSVEGQMNTEAFF.

This chain links TRBV28 with TRBJ2-3; TRBD2 aligns across 10 bases. V gave up 3 bases and J gave up 6 bases; unmatched junction bases: 9. Germline loops: CDR1 MDHEN, CDR2 SYDVKM. This CDR3 has 16 amino acids. CDR3 sequence: CASSLPAAGGRDTQYF. The CDR3 region has the DNA TGTGCCAGCAGTTTGCCCGCAGCGGGGGGGAGGGATACGCAGTATTTT.

The sample holds a few counts of this clone. The chain uses TRBV28 and TRBJ1-3; D might be TRBD1 (5 bases). The CDR3 consists of 16 residues. The germline V gene has CDR1 MDHEN and CDR2 SYDVKM. Trimming took 8 bases from V and 0 from J, leaving 17 bases between them. CDR3 residues: CASADSGAFSGNTIYF. CDR3 DNA: TGTGCCAGCGCCGACAGCGGAGCTTTCTCTGGAAACACCATATATTTT. Using reference TRBV28 and TRBJ1-3 for the parts outside the CDR3, the full variable domain is DVKVTQSSRYLVKRTGEKVFLECVQDMDHENMFWYRQDPGLGLRLIYFSYDVKMKEKGDIPEGYSVSREKKERFSLILESASTNQTSMYLCASADSGAFSGNTIYFGEGSWLTVV.

This rearrangement joins TRBV19 to TRBJ1-2; maybe TRBD1 (5 bases). The V gene's germline CDR1 is LNHDA and CDR2 SQIVND (reference sequence). The CDR3 length is 14 residues. The ends were cut back, 5 bases at V and 8 bases at J, with 18 bases in the middle. The CDR3 bases are TGTGCCAGTAGTCCCACGGGGGAGGCGGGAGGCTACACCTTC. Its translation: CASSPTGEAGGYTF.

The V call is TRBV29-1, the J call TRBJ1-2; perhaps TRBD1 as D (6 bases). Germline V gene data show CDR1 as SQVTM and CDR2 as ANQGSEA. CDR3 size: 12 residues. Between the trimmed V and J ends, which lost 6 bases and 4 bases, there was a span of 12 bases. CDR3 region: CSVDGTSYGYTF. DNA of the CDR3: TGCAGCGTCGACGGGACATCCTATGGCTACACCTTC.

The CDR3 nucleotides read TGTGCCAGCAGCGAAAACATCGACAGGGTAGACGAGCAGTACTTC. Amino acid sequence: CASSENIDRVDEQYF. The V and J genes are TRBV7-8 and TRBJ2-7, with 7 bases lining up with TRBD1. CDR3 length: 15 amino acids. Germline CDR1 reads SGHVS; CDR2 reads FQNEAQ. The V segment lost 5 bases and the J segment 5 bases; nucleotides outside the gene matches: 12.

This clone was observed a handful of times. The chain combines TRBV6-5 with TRBJ1-1, with a possible D match to TRBD1 (5 bases). Trimming pared 5 bases from V and 6 bases from J, leaving 19 bases between. CDR1 and CDR2 from the germline V gene are MNHEY and SVGAGI. The CDR3 runs 15 residues. CDR3 sequence (DNA): TGTGCCAGCAGTCGCAGGGCCGGCAAGGTCGCTGAAGCTTTCTTT. Translation gives CASSRRAGKVAEAFF.

The chain combines TRBV29-1 with TRBJ2-1; TRBD1 agrees at 8 bases. V lost 4 bases and J lost 6; bases outside the gene matches: 8. The CDR3 length is 14 residues. CDR1 and CDR2 (germline): SQVTM, ANQGSEA. CDR3 region: CSVAGQGKGNEQFF. Written as DNA, the CDR3 is TGCAGCGTTGCCGGACAGGGAAAGGGCAATGAGCAGTTCTTC.

The chain employs TRBV4-1 and TRBJ1-1; perhaps TRBD1 as D (6 bases). Trimming pared 0 bases from V and 2 bases from J, leaving 16 bases between. This CDR3 is 17 amino acids long. CDR1 is MGHRA, CDR2 YSYEKL, per germline. The CDR3 sequence: CASSQDRRRGPNTEAFF. The CDR3 DNA is TGCGCCAGCAGCCAAGACCGGAGACGGGGGCCCAACACTGAAGCTTTCTTT.

CDR3 residues: CASSLAPGANTYGYTF. The CDR3 coding sequence is TGCGCCAGCAGCTTGGCTCCGGGGGCGAATACCTATGGCTACACCTTC. The chain joins TRBV5-1 to TRBJ1-2; TRBD1 might be the D (6 bases). From germline, CDR1 is SGHRS and CDR2 YFSETQ. V shed 0 bases and J shed 4 bases, with 16 bases lying between them. The CDR3 extends over 16 amino acids.

The CDR3: CSVALQVSSNEQYF. The CDR3, as DNA: TGCAGCGTCGCCCTCCAAGTTTCCTCTAACGAGCAGTACTTC. The rearrangement joins TRBV29-1 to TRBJ2-7, with D hard to call. CDR1 and CDR2 from the germline V gene are SQVTM and ANQGSEA. The CDR3 is 14 residues long. The V gene lost 6 bases and the J gene lost 5 bases, with 20 bases spanning the gap.